The 16 T cell receptor beta chains below were found in one sample sequenced in a study of blood T cells in healthy people across ages. Primed by a sample-barcoded 5' primer and a J-beta primer mix, a second PCR proceeded for 7 to 11 cycles. In TCRdb, the 5' RACE reads were re-called with MiXCR into one record per CDR3 protein. The table records about 690,000 distinct CDR3 sequences, roughly 41% of them present only once. Sequenced input: blood. The receptors come from a man of 80 years or more in good health.

The V and J genes are TRBV28 and TRBJ2-7, with 10 bases matching TRBD2. V shed 2 bases, J shed 5 bases, and the junction held 9 bases outside the gene matches. This CDR3 is built from 16 residues. CDR1 is MDHEN, CDR2 SYDVKM, per germline. The chain's CDR3 is CASSLQTSGVFHEQYF. The CDR3 DNA sequence: TGTGCCAGCAGTTTACAAACTAGCGGGGTATTCCACGAGCAGTACTTC.

This clonotype was picked up one time. V is TRBV11-2 and J is TRBJ2-7, with TRBD1 as a possible D gene (7 bases). This CDR3 is built from 17 residues. The V end was cut by 0 bases, the J end by 1 base, with 16 bases between. Germline V gives CDR1 SGHAT, CDR2 FQNNGV. The CDR3 nucleotides are TGTGCCAGCAGCTTAGATTCAGGCGGGACAGCTTCCTACGAGCAGTACTTC. It is translated as CASSLDSGGTASYEQYF.

V and J are TRBV20-1 and TRBJ1-4; no reliable D call. CDR3 length equals 15 residues. Germline-derived CDR1 and CDR2 are DFQATT and SNEGSKA (reference sequence). The germline V and J ends were trimmed by 0 bases and 8 bases, with 16 bases remaining between them. The CDR3 reads CSARDVGETGEKLFF. The CDR3 DNA reads TGCAGTGCTAGAGACGTCGGAGAGACGGGCGAAAAACTGTTTTTT.

The chain has TRBV20-1 and TRBJ1-1; 8 nucleotides line up with TRBD1. The germline CDR1 and CDR2 sequences are DFQATT and SNEGSKA (reference sequence). This CDR3 contains 13 residues. V gave up 0 bases and J gave up 6 bases; unmatched junction bases: 3. This CDR3 is CSARETTGAEAFF. The CDR3 DNA is TGCAGTGCTAGAGAAACGACAGGGGCTGAAGCTTTCTTT.

The chain is built from TRBV5-1 and TRBJ1-1; D unclear. CDR1 is SGHRS and CDR2 is YFSETQ in the germline V gene. The germline V and J ends were trimmed by 0 bases and 5 bases, with 11 bases remaining between them. This CDR3 region has 14 residues. The CDR3 coding sequence is TGCGCCAGCAGCTTGGCCTCTTCTGAAACTGAAGCTTTCTTT. As protein: CASSLASSETEAFF.

The gene calls are TRBV15 and TRBJ2-1, with 8 bases identical to TRBD2. Germline V gene lookup returns CDR1 LNHNV and CDR2 YYDKDF (reference sequence). The CDR3 sequence is 15 residues long. V was pared by 1 base and J by 4 bases, with 3 bases of the junction left unmatched. The CDR3 loop reads CATSRAGGRYNEQFF. The CDR3 region has the DNA TGTGCCACCAGCAGAGCGGGGGGGAGGTACAATGAGCAGTTCTTC.

About this clonotype: The junction departs from germline at one end; a sequencing error may be responsible. The chain carries TRBV3-1 and TRBJ2-3; D possibly corresponds to TRBD1 (6 bases). Germline V gene sequence: CDR1 LGHDT, CDR2 YNNKEL (reference sequence). This CDR3 is built from 17 residues. CDR3: CASGHDPGHEGLDTQYF. The CDR3 DNA reads as TGTGCCAGCGGCCATGACCCGGGACACGAGGGATTGGATACGCAGTATTTT.

In this sample, this clonotype turned up a few times. The rearrangement links TRBV12-3 or TRBV12-4 to TRBJ2-5, with a weak D call TRBD2 (5 bases). Trimming stripped 3 bases from V and 4 bases from J, with 9 bases between. This CDR3 has 13 residues. The CDR3 coding sequence is TGTGCCAGCAGTTTTCGGCTAGCAGAGACCCAGTACTTC. It translates to CASSFRLAETQYF.

In the case of this clonotype: One junction end disagrees with the germline gene, perhaps due to a read error. J is TRBJ1-6 and V is TRBV7-8; possible D gene TRBD1, 6 bases. The CDR3 consists of 15 residues. Germline loops: CDR1 SGHVS, CDR2 FQNEAQ. The CDR3, as DNA: TGTGCCAACAGCTTAGACCGGACAGATAATTCACCCCTCCACTTT. Amino acid sequence: CANSLDRTDNSPLHF.

This clonotype was counted many times. The chain recombines TRBV6-6 with TRBJ2-7; possibly TRBD1 or TRBD2 for D (5 bases each). V was trimmed by 0 bases and J by 4 bases, leaving 7 bases between them. Germline V CDR1 and CDR2: MNHNY, SVGAGI (reference sequence). There are 13 residues in the CDR3. CDR3 coding DNA: TGTGCCAGCAGTTACTCGGGGGAGTACGAGCAGTACTTC. Protein: CASSYSGEYEQYF.

The chain combines TRBV6-5 with TRBJ2-1, with 10 bases matching TRBD2. The length of the CDR3 is 18 residues. V gave up 4 bases and J gave up 7 bases; unmatched junction bases: 16. CDR1 is MNHEY and CDR2 is SVGAGI in the germline V gene. CDR3 DNA sequence: TGTGCCAGCAGTTTAACCAGCCTAGCGGGAGTCTTGTATAATGAGCAGTTCTTC. Amino acid sequence: CASSLTSLAGVLYNEQFF.

The gene calls are TRBV28 and TRBJ2-5; TRBD2 agrees at 14 bases. Per germline, CDR1 MDHEN and CDR2 SYDVKM. The CDR3 contains 21 residues. The V and J ends lost 6 bases and 3 bases, in that order; junction bases with no gene match: 21. The CDR3, as DNA: TGTGCCAGCAGGCAAAGGGTCGGACTAGCGGGAGGCTCAGGACGGAAAGAGACCCAGTACTTC. Protein sequence: CASRQRVGLAGGSGRKETQYF.

This clonotype is a singleton in its sample. The chain recombines TRBV20-1 with TRBJ2-7; TRBD2 matches 9 bases. This CDR3 has 15 amino acids. Germline V gene sequence: CDR1 DFQATT, CDR2 SNEGSKA (reference sequence). Unmatched junction bases numbered 5, after V lost 0 bases and J lost 2 bases. The CDR3 loop is CSARDLAGAPYEQYF. The DNA of the CDR3 is TGCAGTGCTAGAGATTTAGCGGGAGCTCCCTACGAGCAGTACTTC.

The chain combines TRBV7-2 with TRBJ2-5, with a weak D call TRBD2 (7 bases). V lost 6 bases to trimming and J lost 3 bases, with 20 bases between them. The CDR3 totals 16 residues. The germline V gene has CDR1 SGHTA and CDR2 FQGNSA. CDR3 sequence reads: CASRGLKGGAEETQYF. The CDR3 region has the DNA TGTGCCAGCAGGGGTCTTAAGGGGGGGGCCGAAGAGACCCAGTACTTC. The variable domain in full, with the rest retrieved from reference TRBV7-2 and TRBJ2-5, is GAGVSQSPSNKVTEKGKDVELRCDPISGHTALYWYRQSLGQGLEFLIYFQGNSAPDKSGLPSDRFSAERTGGSVSTLTIQRTQQEDSAVYLCASRGLKGGAEETQYFGPGTRLLVL.

The table lists this clonotype with a few counts. The J gene is TRBJ1-5, the V gene TRBV6-1; 10 nucleotides align to TRBD1. The V gene's germline CDR1 is MNHNS and CDR2 SASEGT. This CDR3 has 16 amino acids. J gave up 7 bases and V 0 bases, and 6 bases lay outside the gene matches. The CDR3 DNA reads as TGTGCCAGCAGTGAAGCCGGGACAGGGGCGGGGCAGCCCCAGCATTTT. Translation gives CASSEAGTGAGQPQHF.

The rearrangement links TRBV11-2 to TRBJ2-5; D is perhaps TRBD1 or TRBD2 (5 bases each). The CDR3 covers 14 residues. V gave up 5 bases and J gave up 1 base, with 11 bases separating them. Per germline, CDR1 SGHAT and CDR2 FQNNGV. CDR3 sequence (DNA): TGTGCCAGCAGCACCGGGGCTCCCCAAGAGACCCAGTACTTC. This codes for CASSTGAPQETQYF.